Below are 22 T cell receptor beta chains sequenced from a single sample in a study of cytomegalovirus exposure and HLA in healthy donors. This PCR relied on a set of 60 Vbeta primers and 13 Jbeta primers. Generated by immunoSEQ multiplex PCR, the TCRdb table keeps only in-frame clones and is missing some. The repertoire holds about 43,000 clones, 81% seen once, with approximately 3% in the top ten. The specimen was PBMCs. The receptors were sampled from a man between 45 and 60 years old in good health and CMV-seronegative.

The count of this clone is one. The rearrangement joins TRBV5-4 to TRBJ2-2; D gene unclear. Trimming removed 0 bases from V and 5 bases from J, with 11 bases in between. CDR1 and CDR2 (germline): SGHNT, YYREEE (reference sequence). There are 15 residues in the CDR3. The CDR3 spells CASSLALVPTGELFF. The DNA of the CDR3 is TGTGCCAGCAGCTTGGCCTTAGTCCCAACCGGGGAGCTGTTTTTT.

The rearrangement uses TRBV27 and TRBJ1-1; D is unresolved. CDR3 length: 14 residues. The germline V gene has CDR1 MNHEY and CDR2 SMNVEV (reference sequence). V lost 4 bases, J lost 4 bases, and 13 bases lay in between. CDR3 sequence (DNA): TGTGCCAGCAGTTCGGCGGGGTTGGTCACTGAAGCTTTCTTT. This gives the protein CASSSAGLVTEAFF.

With regard to this clone: A much larger clonotype is one base distant, so this may be a read error. The chain joins TRBV6-4 to TRBJ2-1; perhaps TRBD2 as D (5 bases). The CDR3 has 15 residues. From germline, CDR1 is MRHNA and CDR2 SNTAGT. The DNA for the CDR3 is TGTGCCAGCAGTGAAGCGGACGGCTCCTACAATGAGCAGCTCTTC. It yields the protein CASSEADGSYNEQLF.

V is TRBV5-6 and J is TRBJ2-5, with 9 bases identical to TRBD1. Trimming cost V 4 bases and J 4 bases; bases outside gene matches: 5. The CDR3 runs 14 residues. Germline V gene data show CDR1 as SGHDT and CDR2 as YYEEEE. The CDR3 region has the DNA TGTGCCAGCAGCCTGGGACAGGGCGGAGAGACCCAGTACTTC. This encodes CASSLGQGGETQYF.

This rearrangement joins TRBV6-5 to TRBJ2-1; 9 nucleotides line up with TRBD2. From germline, CDR1 is MNHEY and CDR2 SVGAGI. The ends lost 5 bases at V and 4 bases at J; junction bases unmatched: 6. The CDR3 length is 15 residues. CDR3 protein: CASSLRLAAYNEQFF. CDR3 nucleotide sequence: TGTGCCAGCAGTCTACGACTAGCGGCATACAATGAGCAGTTCTTC.

The rearrangement links TRBV10-3 to TRBJ1-2; no clear D gene. The V gene lost 0 bases and the J gene lost 5 bases, with 13 bases spanning the gap. This CDR3 region has 15 residues. Per the germline V gene, CDR1 is ENHRY and CDR2 is SYGVKD. The DNA for the CDR3 is TGTGCCATCAGTGAGTCGAAGGTGGGAGCTTATGGCTACACCTTC. It encodes CAISESKVGAYGYTF.

This chain uses TRBV7-9 with TRBJ2-7; TRBD1 matches 7 bases. The CDR3 consists of 12 residues. The V gene's germline CDR1 is SEHNR and CDR2 FQNEAQ (reference sequence). Trimming at V came to 5 bases and at J to 5 bases, leaving 3 bases not matched to a gene. The CDR3 reads CASSRQGDEQYF. DNA of the CDR3: TGTGCCAGCAGCCGTCAGGGGGACGAGCAGTACTTC.

The chain combines TRBV2 with TRBJ2-7; D uncertain. CDR1 SNHLY and CDR2 FYNNEI come from the germline V gene. This CDR3 has 15 residues. V was clipped by 4 bases and J by 0 bases, with 13 bases between them. CDR3 sequence: CASSGTTGLSYEQYF. CDR3 nucleotide sequence: TGTGCCAGCAGTGGAACCACGGGTCTCTCCTACGAGCAGTACTTC.

The rearrangement joins TRBV7-9 to TRBJ2-6; D remains ambiguous. The germline V gene encodes CDR1 SEHNR and CDR2 FQNEAQ (reference sequence). This CDR3 spans 14 amino acids. V gave up 8 bases and J gave up 0 bases, with 8 bases separating them. CDR3 sequence reads: CASLGVSGANVLTF. The CDR3 DNA follows: TGTGCCAGCCTGGGCGTCTCTGGGGCCAACGTCCTGACTTTC.

The chain is built from TRBV4-3 and TRBJ2-1; 11 positions agree with TRBD2. The V gene end was trimmed by 1 base and the J gene end by 7 bases; junction bases not matched to a gene: 9. Germline V gives CDR1 LGHNA, CDR2 YSLEER. The CDR3 has 17 amino acids. CDR3 sequence (DNA): TGCGCCAGCAGCCAAGGTGATAGCGGGAGGGCCCCTAATGAGCAGTTCTTC. Protein product: CASSQGDSGRAPNEQFF.

This sequence joins TRBV4-1 and TRBJ1-3; D is perhaps TRBD1 (6 bases). V lost 1 base and J lost 0, with 13 bases in between. Looked up from germline, CDR1 is MGHRA and CDR2 is YSYEKL. The CDR3 runs 17 residues. The CDR3 nucleotides are TGCGCCAGCAGCCAAGGCCAGGGGTCAGGCTCTGGAAACACCATATATTTT. Protein product: CASSQGQGSGSGNTIYF.

This clone appeared once. This rearrangement joins TRBV9 to TRBJ2-7; D remains unclear. V lost 1 base to trimming and J lost 1 base, with 12 bases between them. Germline CDR1 and CDR2: SGDLS and YYNGEE. This CDR3 region has 15 residues. In DNA, the CDR3 is TGTGCCAGCAGCGTAAATCCGGTTCTTTCCTACGAGCAGTACTTC. Amino acid sequence: CASSVNPVLSYEQYF.

V is TRBV5-8 and J is TRBJ2-1; 8 bases are shared with TRBD2. Unmatched junction bases numbered 10, after V lost 1 base and J lost 10 bases. The CDR3 has 15 amino acids. Germline V gene lookup returns CDR1 SGHTS and CDR2 YDEGEE. CDR3 sequence: CASSLTSGTLGEQFF. As DNA, the CDR3 is TGTGCCAGCAGCTTGACTAGCGGAACCTTGGGCGAGCAGTTCTTC.

CDR3 sequence (DNA): TGTGCAAGTCGCTTAGCGGGGGACTCCCATTCGAAAGGTTTTCAGCCCCAGCATTTT. This encodes CASRLAGDSHSKGFQPQHF. V usage is TRBV12-2 and J usage is TRBJ1-5. TRBV12-2 is assigned pseudogene status. This CDR3 contains 19 residues.

This chain links TRBV28 with TRBJ2-3; 16 bases fit TRBD2. Germline assignment: CDR1 MDHEN and CDR2 SYDVKM. CDR3 length: 18 amino acids. The trim removed 8 bases at V and 4 bases at J, leaving 12 bases unmatched. CDR3 protein: CASGTSGRASTKADTQYF. The CDR3 DNA follows: TGTGCCAGCGGGACTAGCGGGAGGGCCTCGACTAAGGCAGATACGCAGTATTTT.

This clone was counted a single time. V is TRBV15 and J is TRBJ1-1; D uncertain. CDR1 is LNHNV, CDR2 YYDKDF, per germline (reference sequence). Trimming stripped 5 bases from V and 5 bases from J, with 9 bases between. The CDR3 consists of 12 residues. This chain's CDR3 is CATSPRKTEAFF. CDR3 coding DNA: TGTGCCACCAGCCCGAGGAAGACTGAAGCTTTCTTT.

The rearrangement uses TRBV7-2 and TRBJ2-6; D might be TRBD2 (5 bases). There are 15 residues in the CDR3. In germline, CDR1 is SGHTA, CDR2 FQGNSA. Trimming cost V 5 bases and J 2 bases, with 10 bases left between them. DNA of the CDR3: TGTGCCAGCAGCCGCCAGGAGGCTGGGGCCAACGTCCTGACTTTC. The encoded protein is CASSRQEAGANVLTF.

The chain combines TRBV6-5 with TRBJ1-2, with a possible D match to TRBD1 (6 bases). There are 14 residues in the CDR3. CDR1 and CDR2 (germline): MNHEY, SVGAGI. V lost 5 bases, J lost 5 bases, and 15 bases lay in between. The CDR3 reads CASSEGQLEYGYTF. DNA of the CDR3: TGTGCCAGCAGTGAAGGACAGCTAGAATATGGCTACACCTTC.

The chain combines TRBV4-3 with TRBJ1-1, with a tentative D call TRBD1 (5 bases). This CDR3 is 15 amino acids long. Trimming took off 1 base at V and 5 bases at J, with 14 bases between the two ends. The germline V gene encodes CDR1 LGHNA and CDR2 YSLEER. Here the CDR3 reads CASSQAIGGVTEAFF. The CDR3 nucleotides are TGCGCCAGCAGCCAAGCCATCGGAGGGGTTACTGAAGCTTTCTTT.

The genes are TRBV11-1 and TRBJ2-7; weak D call: TRBD2 (6 bases). CDR3 length: 16 amino acids. V lost 5 bases and J 3 bases, leaving 20 bases between the germline ends. Germline V CDR1 and CDR2: SGHAT, FQDESV (reference sequence). The CDR3 DNA follows: TGTGCCAGCAGCCGCTCCGGGAGTTCAGGAGGCTACGAGCAGTACTTC. Amino acids: CASSRSGSSGGYEQYF.

The rearrangement joins TRBV6-5 to TRBJ2-3; no clear D. Deletions cut 2 bases from V and 0 bases from J, with 6 bases between. The length of the CDR3 is 14 residues. CDR1 MNHEY and CDR2 SVGAGI come from the germline V gene. This CDR3 reads CASSYADSTDTQYF. The CDR3 region has the DNA TGTGCCAGCAGTTACGCGGATAGCACAGATACGCAGTATTTT.

Here the CDR3 DNA reads TGTGCCAGCAGTGTAAATCCTTATCAGCCCCAGCATTTT. The encoded protein is CASSVNPYQPQHF. V and J are TRBV6-1 and TRBJ1-5; D uncertain. The CDR3 has 13 residues. Germline lookup yields CDR1 MNHNS and CDR2 SASEGT. V was cut by 4 bases and J by 5 bases, with 9 bases left in between.